The 25 T cell receptor beta chains below were found in one sample sequenced in a study of glioma-infiltrating T cells. Amplification of TCR alpha and beta CDR3 regions from RNA used iRepertoire nested multiplex PCR. Each CDR3 protein gets one entry after TCRdb re-called the multiplex PCR reads with MiXCR. The sample contains around 140,000 distinct CDR3 sequences, about 39% of which appear only once. The specimen sequenced was glioma tissue, nonneoplastic brain tissue, or PBMCs (not recorded which). Receptors originate from a human donor with low-grade glioma or glioblastoma, undergoing nonglioma brain surgery, or in good health (not recorded which).

This clonotype was seen only once. This chain connects TRBV11-2 to TRBJ2-5, with 9 nucleotides matching TRBD2. The germline gives CDR1 SGHAT, CDR2 FQNNGV. This CDR3 is 15 amino acids long. V dropped 5 bases and J dropped 1; count of bases not matched to a gene: 5. The CDR3 sequence: CASSVTSGTQETQYF. The CDR3 nucleotides read TGTGCCAGCAGCGTGACTAGCGGAACCCAAGAGACCCAGTACTTC.

The chain carries TRBV27 and TRBJ1-1; 9 bases match TRBD1. This CDR3 is 15 amino acids long. From germline, CDR1 is MNHEY and CDR2 SMNVEV (reference sequence). The J segment lost 1 base and the V segment lost 6 bases, leaving 6 bases of the junction unmatched. This CDR3 reads CASSLEDRGNTEAFF. The CDR3 coding sequence is TGTGCCAGCAGCTTGGAGGACAGGGGGAACACTGAAGCTTTCTTT.

The chain employs TRBV6-1 and TRBJ2-3; TRBD2 is a possible D gene (6 bases). Trimming removed 6 bases from V and 2 bases from J, with 12 bases in between. The CDR3 length is 14 residues. Germline-derived CDR1 and CDR2 are MNHNS and SASEGT. The CDR3 sequence: CASSRDSFTDTQYF. As DNA, the CDR3 is TGTGCCAGCAGCCGGGACTCCTTCACAGATACGCAGTATTTT.

The V call is TRBV2, the J call TRBJ1-1, with D possibly TRBD1 on 6 matching bases. The CDR3 is 13 amino acids. Germline assignment: CDR1 SNHLY and CDR2 FYNNEI. V gave up 7 bases and J gave up 1 base, with 10 bases separating them. CDR3: CASTDRPNTEAFF. The CDR3 region has the DNA TGTGCCAGCACGGACAGACCGAACACTGAAGCTTTCTTT. Looking up the rest from reference TRBV2 and TRBJ1-1 gives the full variable domain: EPEVTQTPSHQVTQMGQEVILRCVPISNHLYFYWYRQILGQKVEFLVSFYNNEISEKSEIFDDQFSVERPDGSNFTLKIRSTKLEDSAMYFCASTDRPNTEAFFGQGTRLTVV.

About this clonotype itself: A junction end diverges from the germline sequence, so it may reflect a read error. The chain has TRBV6-2 or TRBV6-3 and TRBJ2-1; 13 nucleotides agree with TRBD2. The CDR3 runs 16 residues. Per the germline V gene, CDR1 is MNHEY and CDR2 is SVGEGT. CDR3: CASRHRTSGSGNDQFF. CDR3 sequence (DNA): TGTGCCAGCAGGCATAGGACTAGCGGGAGTGGAAATGACCAGTTCTTC.

This clonotype was counted between two and nine times. This chain joins TRBV12-3 or TRBV12-4 and TRBJ2-5, with 9 bases identical to TRBD2. This CDR3 has 16 residues. V lost 4 bases to trimming and J lost 1 base; unmatched junction nucleotides: 7. The CDR3 loop is CASSYISGSGQETQYF. DNA for the CDR3: TGTGCCAGCAGTTATATTAGCGGGAGCGGCCAAGAGACCCAGTACTTC.

This clonotype was picked up one time. This chain connects TRBV18 to TRBJ2-1, with 8 bases that match TRBD2. The CDR3 is 13 amino acids. Germline V lookup: CDR1 KGHSH, CDR2 LQKENI. With V trimmed by 3 bases and J by 6 bases, 1 base remained unmatched. Here the CDR3 DNA reads TGTGCCAGCTCACCGCGGGAGGCCAATGAGCAGTTCTTC. Its translation: CASSPREANEQFF.

The rearrangement links TRBV6-1 to TRBJ1-3; TRBD1 aligns across 7 bases. Trimming cost V 10 bases and J 4 bases; bases outside gene matches: 13. The CDR3 runs to 15 residues. Germline lookup yields CDR1 MNHNS and CDR2 SASEGT. CDR3 region: CAIRETGKTGNTIYF. The CDR3 DNA sequence: TGTGCCATCAGAGAGACAGGGAAAACAGGAAACACCATATATTTT.

This chain uses TRBV18 with TRBJ2-5, with 9 bases identical to TRBD1. Germline V gene data show CDR1 as KGHSH and CDR2 as LQKENI. The V and J ends lost 3 bases and 5 bases, in that order; junction bases with no gene match: 13. There are 17 residues in the CDR3. The CDR3 DNA sequence: TGTGCCAGCTCACCGTCGCTGGGGGACAGGGCAAGTGAGACCCAGTACTTC. Protein sequence: CASSPSLGDRASETQYF.

Comment on this clonotype: This sequence may be a read error, since a much larger clone differs from it by one base. The rearrangement joins TRBV19 to TRBJ2-3; D is undetermined. Germline CDR1 and CDR2: LNHDA and SQIVND (reference sequence). The CDR3 has 12 residues. The CDR3 is CAGSFATDTQYF. The DNA of the CDR3 is TGTGCCGGTAGTTTCGCAACAGATACGCAGTATTTT. Full variable domain (remainder filled in from reference TRBV19 and TRBJ2-3): DGGITQSPKYLFRKEGQNVTLSCEQNLNHDAMYWYRQDPGQGLRLIYYSQIVNDFQKGDIAEGYSVSREKKESFPLTVTSAQKNPTAFYLCAGSFATDTQYFGPGTRLTVL.

The genes are TRBV24-1 and TRBJ1-2; TRBD1 agrees at 7 bases. Germline assignment: CDR1 KGHDR and CDR2 SFDVKD. J was trimmed by 2 bases and V by 6 bases; bases with no gene match: 2. The CDR3 consists of 13 residues. CDR3 in DNA: TGTGCCACCAGTAGGGGACAGAACTATGGCTACACCTTC. Its translation is CATSRGQNYGYTF.

This chain joins TRBV4-2 and TRBJ1-1; D might be TRBD1 (6 bases). This CDR3 contains 16 residues. The V gene's germline CDR1 is LGHNA and CDR2 YNFKEQ. The V gene lost 4 bases and the J gene lost 5 bases, with 20 bases spanning the gap. DNA for the CDR3: TGTGCCAGCAGCCCAGGAGGGGGGGCAGGGAGGACTGAAGCTTTCTTT. Protein sequence: CASSPGGGAGRTEAFF.

The gene calls are TRBV20-1 and TRBJ1-2; D remains ambiguous. CDR1 DFQATT and CDR2 SNEGSKA come from the germline V gene (reference sequence). V was clipped by 0 bases and J by 2 bases, with 13 bases between them. The CDR3 has 15 amino acids. CDR3 amino acids: CSARDALGLNYGYTF. The CDR3 DNA is TGCAGTGCTAGAGATGCATTAGGGCTAAACTATGGCTACACCTTC.

V usage is TRBV7-9 and J usage is TRBJ2-3; D unclear. The length of the CDR3 is 14 residues. The germline gives CDR1 SEHNR, CDR2 FQNEAQ (reference sequence). Trimming removed 1 base from V and 4 bases from J, with 9 bases in between. The CDR3: CASSLGVSADTQYF. The CDR3 DNA reads as TGTGCCAGCAGCTTAGGGGTTTCCGCAGATACGCAGTATTTT.

The gene calls are TRBV20-1 and TRBJ1-1, with D uncertain. The length of the CDR3 is 14 residues. V was cut by 0 bases and J by 0 bases, with 8 bases left in between. Per germline, CDR1 DFQATT and CDR2 SNEGSKA (reference sequence). CDR3 nucleotide sequence: TGCAGTGCTAGAGATTATGGCATGAACACTGAAGCTTTCTTT. It encodes CSARDYGMNTEAFF.

This clonotype was picked up a small number of times. The V call is TRBV15, the J call TRBJ1-2; D ambiguous. This CDR3 has 14 amino acids. In germline, CDR1 is LNHNV, CDR2 YYDKDF (reference sequence). V dropped 0 bases and J dropped 3 bases, with 8 bases sitting between them. This CDR3 is CATSRDRGDYGYTF. The CDR3 nucleotides are TGTGCCACCAGCAGAGATCGAGGCGACTATGGCTACACCTTC.

The CDR3 DNA reads as TGCGCCAGCAGCCCGAGGATCGAACGCTTTTACCCCGAGACCCAGTACTTC. Residues: CASSPRIERFYPETQYF. The chain uses TRBV4-3 and TRBJ2-5; D not resolved. V was cut by 4 bases and J by 5 bases, with 23 bases left in between. The germline V gene has CDR1 LGHNA and CDR2 YSLEER. The CDR3 contains 17 residues.

A single count supports this clonotype. A read error may account for a junction end that differs from germline. The chain combines TRBV29-1 with TRBJ2-1, with a tentative D call TRBD1 (5 bases). This CDR3 has 13 residues. Per the germline V gene, CDR1 is SQVTM and CDR2 is ANQGSEA. DNA of the CDR3: TGCAGCGTTCGGACACCCTCCTACAATGAGAAGTTCTTC. Translation: CSVRTPSYNEKFF.

The chain has TRBV29-1 and TRBJ2-7, with 8 bases identical to TRBD1. The CDR3 length is 13 residues. V shed 2 bases, J shed 5 bases, and the junction held 5 bases outside the gene matches. Germline assignment: CDR1 SQVTM and CDR2 ANQGSEA. CDR3 DNA: TGCAGCGTTGAAAGGACAGGGATGAACGAGCAGTACTTC. Translated: CSVERTGMNEQYF.

The CDR3 coding sequence is TGTGCCAGCAGACCGGGACAGTCCTTGAACACTGAAGCTTTCTTT. Its translation: CASRPGQSLNTEAFF. The chain recombines TRBV7-9 with TRBJ1-1; 7 nucleotides match TRBD1. The CDR3 covers 15 residues. CDR1 is SEHNR, CDR2 FQNEAQ, per germline (reference sequence). V shed 6 bases and J 0 bases; nucleotides not matched to a gene: 7.

This clonotype was seen a few times. This rearrangement joins TRBV6-1 to TRBJ1-1; 9 bases fit TRBD1. The germline gives CDR1 MNHNS, CDR2 SASEGT. V lost 4 bases and J lost 11; bases outside the gene matches: 20. The CDR3 has 17 residues. DNA of the CDR3: TGTGCCAGCAGTGGTGTACGGACCGGGACAGGGAGGATGGAGGCTTTCTTT. It yields the protein CASSGVRTGTGRMEAFF.

This clonotype appeared a few times. V is TRBV20-1 and J is TRBJ2-1; TRBD2 matches at 8 bases. V dropped 2 bases and J dropped 0; count of bases not matched to a gene: 6. Germline loops: CDR1 DFQATT, CDR2 SNEGSKA (reference sequence). This CDR3 has 16 amino acids. In DNA form, the CDR3 reads TGCAGTGCTAGAAGAAGCGGGGGAGGCTCCTACAATGAGCAGTTCTTC. Its protein is CSARRSGGGSYNEQFF.

The chain couples TRBV4-1 to TRBJ2-5, with D possibly matching TRBD1 (6 bases). Germline-derived CDR1 and CDR2 are MGHRA and YSYEKL. This CDR3 contains 13 residues. Between the trimmed V and J ends, which lost 5 bases and 4 bases, there was a span of 11 bases. The CDR3 sequence: CASSITQGETQYF. As DNA, the CDR3 is TGCGCCAGCAGCATCACACAGGGAGAGACCCAGTACTTC.

In its sample, this clonotype was seen a few times. The chain recombines TRBV11-1 with TRBJ1-1; 7 bases are shared with TRBD1. V shed 5 bases and J 5 bases; nucleotides not matched to a gene: 11. Germline V lookup: CDR1 SGHAT, CDR2 FQDESV (reference sequence). The CDR3 has 15 residues. The CDR3 sequence: CASSPRGGPRTEAFF. CDR3 DNA sequence: TGTGCCAGCAGCCCCAGGGGGGGGCCTCGAACTGAAGCTTTCTTT.

This chain connects TRBV30 to TRBJ1-6; a possible D gene is TRBD1 (5 bases). This CDR3 is built from 15 residues. Trimming took 0 bases from V and 8 from J, leaving 14 bases between them. The germline V gene has CDR1 GTSNPN and CDR2 SVGIG (reference sequence). The CDR3 reads CAWSVPGTLDSPLHF. The CDR3 nucleotides are TGTGCCTGGAGTGTACCCGGGACCCTCGATTCACCCCTCCACTTT.